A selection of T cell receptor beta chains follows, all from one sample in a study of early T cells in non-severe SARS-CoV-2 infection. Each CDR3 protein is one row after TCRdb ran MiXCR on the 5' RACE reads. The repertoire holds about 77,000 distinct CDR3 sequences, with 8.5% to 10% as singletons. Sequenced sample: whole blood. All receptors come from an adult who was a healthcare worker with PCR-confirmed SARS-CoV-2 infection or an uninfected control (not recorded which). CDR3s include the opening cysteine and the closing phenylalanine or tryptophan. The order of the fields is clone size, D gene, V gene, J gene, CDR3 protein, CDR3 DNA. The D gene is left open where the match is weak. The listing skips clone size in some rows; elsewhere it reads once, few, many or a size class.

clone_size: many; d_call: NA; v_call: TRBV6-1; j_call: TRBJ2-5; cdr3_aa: CASSEGSGRETQYF; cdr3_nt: TGTGCCAGCAGTGAAGGGTCGGGACGTGAGACCCAGTACTTC
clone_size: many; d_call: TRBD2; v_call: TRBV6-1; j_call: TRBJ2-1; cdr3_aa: CASSAGLSIDNEQFF; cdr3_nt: TGTGCCAGCAGTGCGGGACTATCGATAGACAATGAGCAGTTCTTC
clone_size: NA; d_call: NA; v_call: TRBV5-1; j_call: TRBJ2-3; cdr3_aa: CASSFGGYTDTQYF; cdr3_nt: TGCGCCAGCAGCTTTGGGGGTTACACAGATACGCAGTATTTT
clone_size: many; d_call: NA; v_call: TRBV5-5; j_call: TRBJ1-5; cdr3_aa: CASSLESGRNQPQHF; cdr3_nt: TGTGCCAGCAGCTTGGAGTCAGGGCGGAATCAGCCCCAGCATTTT
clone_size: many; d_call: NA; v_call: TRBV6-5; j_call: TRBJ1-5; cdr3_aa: CASTPGGPGQPQHF; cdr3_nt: TGTGCCAGCACTCCGGGGGGGCCCGGGCAGCCCCAGCATTTT
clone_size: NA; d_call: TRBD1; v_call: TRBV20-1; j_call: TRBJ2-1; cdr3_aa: CSAMTGGNLINEQFF; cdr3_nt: TGCAGTGCAATGACAGGGGGCAATTTAATCAATGAGCAGTTCTTC
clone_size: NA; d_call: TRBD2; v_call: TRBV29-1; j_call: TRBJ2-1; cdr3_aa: CSVEGLAGEDEQFF; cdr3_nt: TGCAGCGTTGAAGGACTAGCGGGAGAGGATGAGCAGTTCTTC
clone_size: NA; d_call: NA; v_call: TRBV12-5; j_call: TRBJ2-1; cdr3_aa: CASGLPGRNEQFF; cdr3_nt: TGTGCTAGTGGTTTGCCAGGGAGGAATGAGCAGTTCTTC
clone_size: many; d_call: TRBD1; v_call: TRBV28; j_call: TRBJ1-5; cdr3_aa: CASSTGQGNNQPQHF; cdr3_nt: TGTGCCAGCAGCACTGGACAGGGTAACAATCAGCCCCAGCATTTT
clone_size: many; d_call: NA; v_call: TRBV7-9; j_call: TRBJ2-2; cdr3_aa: CASTLKDRSGVAGELFF; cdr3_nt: TGTGCCAGCACCCTAAAGGACAGAAGCGGGGTGGCCGGGGAGCTGTTTTTT
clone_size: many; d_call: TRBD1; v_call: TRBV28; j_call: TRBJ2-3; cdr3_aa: CASNSPGGTDTQYF; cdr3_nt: TGTGCCAGCAATTCCCCAGGGGGTACAGATACGCAGTATTTT
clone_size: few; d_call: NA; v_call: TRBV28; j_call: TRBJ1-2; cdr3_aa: CASSRRDPLYGYTF; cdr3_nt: TGTGCCAGCAGCCGCCGGGACCCCCTCTATGGCTACACCTTC
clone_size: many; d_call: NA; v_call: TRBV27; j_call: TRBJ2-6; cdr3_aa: CASSLSARDHTPGANVLTF; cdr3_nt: TGTGCCAGCAGTTTATCGGCCCGGGACCATACCCCTGGGGCCAACGTCCTGACTTTC
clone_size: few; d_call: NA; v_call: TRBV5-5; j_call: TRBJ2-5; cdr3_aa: CASSFGGETQYF; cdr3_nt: TGTGCCAGCAGCTTCGGAGGTGAGACCCAGTACTTC
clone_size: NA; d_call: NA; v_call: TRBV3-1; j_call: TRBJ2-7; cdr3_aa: CASSQVWAYEQYF; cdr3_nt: TGTGCCAGCAGCCAAGTATGGGCCTACGAGCAGTACTTC
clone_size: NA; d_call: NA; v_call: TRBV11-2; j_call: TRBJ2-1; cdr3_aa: CASSQNAPNEQFF; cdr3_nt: TGTGCCAGCAGCCAAAATGCCCCAAATGAGCAGTTCTTC
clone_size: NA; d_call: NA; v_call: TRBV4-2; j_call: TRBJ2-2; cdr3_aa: CASSQGILAANTGELFF; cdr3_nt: TGTGCCAGCAGCCAAGGAATACTCGCCGCGAACACCGGGGAGCTGTTTTTT
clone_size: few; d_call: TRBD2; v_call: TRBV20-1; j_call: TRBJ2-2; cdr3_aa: CSALGTSGTGELFF; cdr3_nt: TGCAGTGCTCTCGGGACTAGCGGGACCGGGGAGCTGTTTTTT
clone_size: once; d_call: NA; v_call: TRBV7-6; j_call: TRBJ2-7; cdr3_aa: CASSLWHGSEQYF; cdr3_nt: TGTGCCAGCAGCTTGTGGCACGGCTCCGAGCAGTACTTC
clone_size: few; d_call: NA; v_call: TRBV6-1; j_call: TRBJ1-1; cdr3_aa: CASRLGGGYTEAFF; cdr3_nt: TGTGCCAGCAGACTGGGAGGGGGTTACACTGAAGCTTTCTTT
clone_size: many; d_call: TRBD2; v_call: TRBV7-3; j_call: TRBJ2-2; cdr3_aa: CASSTGLAGVSGELFF; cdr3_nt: TGTGCCAGCAGCACGGGACTAGCGGGAGTTTCCGGGGAGCTGTTTTTT
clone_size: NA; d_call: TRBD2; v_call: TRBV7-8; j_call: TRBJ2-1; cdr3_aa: CASSLRRLASGRTQDEQFF; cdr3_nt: TGTGCCAGCAGCTTGCGCCGGTTGGCGAGCGGGAGGACTCAAGATGAGCAGTTCTTC
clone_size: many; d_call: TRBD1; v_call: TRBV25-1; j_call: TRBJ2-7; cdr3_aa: CASDPGQDNEQYF; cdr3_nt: TGTGCCAGCGATCCGGGACAGGACAACGAGCAGTACTTC
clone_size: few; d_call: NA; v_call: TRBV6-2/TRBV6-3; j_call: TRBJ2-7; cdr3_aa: CASRKEGSSYEQYF; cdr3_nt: TGTGCCAGCCGCAAGGAGGGGAGCTCCTACGAGCAGTACTTC
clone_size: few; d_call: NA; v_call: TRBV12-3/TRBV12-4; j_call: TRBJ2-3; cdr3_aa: CASEGVSDTQYF; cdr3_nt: TGTGCCAGCGAAGGGGTGTCAGATACGCAGTATTTT
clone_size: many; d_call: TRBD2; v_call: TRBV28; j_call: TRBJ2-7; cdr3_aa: CASSLSSGGTYEQYF; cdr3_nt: TGTGCCAGCAGTTTATCCAGCGGGGGTACCTACGAGCAGTACTTC
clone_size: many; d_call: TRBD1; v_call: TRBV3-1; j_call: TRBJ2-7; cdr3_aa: CASSQDSRGRVRGYEQYF; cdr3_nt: TGTGCCAGCAGCCAAGATTCCAGGGGGCGCGTTCGGGGCTACGAGCAGTACTTC
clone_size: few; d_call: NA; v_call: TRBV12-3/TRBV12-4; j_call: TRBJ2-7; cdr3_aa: CASRLTGSGEQYF; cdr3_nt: TGTGCCAGCAGACTAACAGGGAGCGGCGAGCAGTACTTC
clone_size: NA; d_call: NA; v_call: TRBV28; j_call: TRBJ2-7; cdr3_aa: CASNSQGRTYEQYF; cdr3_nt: TGTGCCAGCAACTCTCAGGGTAGGACCTACGAGCAGTACTTC
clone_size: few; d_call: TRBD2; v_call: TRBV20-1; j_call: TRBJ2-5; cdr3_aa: CSAGLAGRGRTQYF; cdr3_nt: TGCAGTGCGGGACTAGCGGGCCGGGGGAGGACCCAGTACTTC
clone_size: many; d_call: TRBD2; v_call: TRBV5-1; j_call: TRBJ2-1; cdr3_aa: CASSLLAGGHYNEQFF; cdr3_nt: TGCGCCAGCAGCTTGTTAGCGGGAGGGCATTACAATGAGCAGTTCTTC
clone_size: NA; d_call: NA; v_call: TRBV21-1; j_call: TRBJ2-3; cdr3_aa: CATEQGWTEGTDTQYF; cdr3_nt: TGTGCCACCGAGCAAGGGTGGACAGAAGGCACAGATACGCAGTATTTT
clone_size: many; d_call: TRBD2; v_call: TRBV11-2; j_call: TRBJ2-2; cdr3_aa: CASVPGASGTTGELFF; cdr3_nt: TGTGCCAGCGTCCCTGGGGCTAGCGGAACCACCGGGGAGCTGTTTTTT
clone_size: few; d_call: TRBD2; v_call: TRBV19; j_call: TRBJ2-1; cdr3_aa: CASSTAASGRSGEQFF; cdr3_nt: TGTGCCAGTAGTACGGCGGCTAGCGGGAGGTCGGGTGAGCAGTTCTTC
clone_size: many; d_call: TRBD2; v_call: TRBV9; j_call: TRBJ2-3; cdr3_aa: CASSPSGSVSDTQYF; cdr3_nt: TGTGCCAGCAGCCCTAGCGGGAGCGTGTCAGATACGCAGTATTTT
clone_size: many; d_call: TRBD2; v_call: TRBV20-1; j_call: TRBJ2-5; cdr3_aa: CSAEWSGTGKETQYF; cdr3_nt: TGCAGTGCTGAGTGGAGCGGGACTGGGAAAGAGACCCAGTACTTC
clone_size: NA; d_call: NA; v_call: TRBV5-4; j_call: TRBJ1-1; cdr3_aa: CASSSMSRTNTEAFF; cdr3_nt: TGTGCCAGCAGTTCAATGAGCAGGACGAACACTGAAGCTTTCTTT
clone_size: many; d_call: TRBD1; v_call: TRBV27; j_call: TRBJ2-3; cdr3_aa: CASSLTGTGLSYF; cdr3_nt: TGTGCCAGCAGTTTAACCGGGACAGGGTTATCGTATTTT
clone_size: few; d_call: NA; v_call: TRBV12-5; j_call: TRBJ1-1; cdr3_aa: CASGLTHNTEAFF; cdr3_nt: TGTGCTAGTGGTTTAACCCATAACACTGAAGCTTTCTTT
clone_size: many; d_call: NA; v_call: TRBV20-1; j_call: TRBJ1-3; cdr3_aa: CSARYRSHSGNTIYF; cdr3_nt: TGCAGTGCTAGATACAGGAGCCACTCTGGAAACACCATATATTTT
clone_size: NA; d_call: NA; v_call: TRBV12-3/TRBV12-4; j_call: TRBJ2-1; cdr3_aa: CASSLGWNNEQFF; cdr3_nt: TGTGCCAGCAGTTTGGGGTGGAACAATGAGCAGTTCTTC
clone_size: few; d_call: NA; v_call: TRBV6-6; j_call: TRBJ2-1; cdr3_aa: CASSYSNRGKQFF; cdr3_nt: TGTGCCAGCAGTTACTCGAATCGCGGGAAACAGTTCTTC
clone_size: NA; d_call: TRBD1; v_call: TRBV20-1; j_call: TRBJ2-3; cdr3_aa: CSAYSTGTGSFGTQYF; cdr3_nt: TGCAGTGCTTATTCCACCGGGACAGGGTCCTTCGGTACGCAGTATTTT
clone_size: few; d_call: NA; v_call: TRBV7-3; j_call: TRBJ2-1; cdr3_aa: CASSPSLVAGFNEQFF; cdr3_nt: TGTGCCAGCAGCCCGTCCTTAGTGGCGGGTTTCAATGAGCAGTTCTTC
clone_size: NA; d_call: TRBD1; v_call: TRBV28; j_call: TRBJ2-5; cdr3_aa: CASSLTGSEETQYF; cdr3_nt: TGTGCCAGCAGTCTGACAGGGTCTGAAGAGACCCAGTACTTC